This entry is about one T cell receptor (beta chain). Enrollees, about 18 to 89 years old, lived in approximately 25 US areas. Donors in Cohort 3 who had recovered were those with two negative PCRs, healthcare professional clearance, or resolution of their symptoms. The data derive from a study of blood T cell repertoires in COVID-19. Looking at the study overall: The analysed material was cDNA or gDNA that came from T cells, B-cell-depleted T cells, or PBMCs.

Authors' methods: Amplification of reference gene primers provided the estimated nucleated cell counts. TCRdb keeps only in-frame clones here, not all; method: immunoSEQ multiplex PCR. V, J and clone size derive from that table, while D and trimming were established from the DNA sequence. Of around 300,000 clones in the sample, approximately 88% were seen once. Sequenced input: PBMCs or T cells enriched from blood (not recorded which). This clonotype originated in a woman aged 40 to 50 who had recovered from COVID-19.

Here the CDR3 DNA reads TGCGCCAGCAGCGGGCGGGCGGGGTCTGGGACCCAGTACTTC. Translation: CASSGRAGSGTQYF. The chain links TRBV5-1 to TRBJ2-5; D possibly corresponds to TRBD2 (6 bases). V shed 4 bases and J shed 7 bases, with 17 bases lying between them. This CDR3 region has 14 residues. CDR1 is SGHRS and CDR2 is YFSETQ in the germline V gene.